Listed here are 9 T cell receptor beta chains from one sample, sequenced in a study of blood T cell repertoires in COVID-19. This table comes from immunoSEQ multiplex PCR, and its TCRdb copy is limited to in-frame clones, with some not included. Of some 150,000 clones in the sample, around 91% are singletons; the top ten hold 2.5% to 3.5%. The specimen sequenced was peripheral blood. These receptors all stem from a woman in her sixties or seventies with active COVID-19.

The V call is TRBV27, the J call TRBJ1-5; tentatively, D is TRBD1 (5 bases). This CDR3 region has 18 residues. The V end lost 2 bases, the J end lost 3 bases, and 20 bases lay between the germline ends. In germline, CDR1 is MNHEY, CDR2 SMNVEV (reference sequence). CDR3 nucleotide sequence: TGTGCCAGCAGTTTAAGGCAGGGCTTTGGATTTCACAATCAGCCCCAGCATTTT. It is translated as CASSLRQGFGFHNQPQHF.

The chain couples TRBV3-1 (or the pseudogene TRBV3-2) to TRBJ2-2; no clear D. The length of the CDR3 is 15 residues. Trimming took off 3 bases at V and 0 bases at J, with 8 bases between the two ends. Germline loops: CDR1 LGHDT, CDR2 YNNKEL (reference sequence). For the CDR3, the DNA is TGTGCCAGCAGCCAGGCCCGGGCGAACACCGGGGAGCTGTTTTTT. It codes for CASSQARANTGELFF.

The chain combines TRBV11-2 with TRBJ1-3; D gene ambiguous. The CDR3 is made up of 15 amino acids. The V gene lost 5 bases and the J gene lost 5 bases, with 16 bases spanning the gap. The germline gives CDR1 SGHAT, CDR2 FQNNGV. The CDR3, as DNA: TGTGCCAGCAGCCCCGGGGAGAGCGCTCGAAACACCATATATTTT. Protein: CASSPGESARNTIYF.

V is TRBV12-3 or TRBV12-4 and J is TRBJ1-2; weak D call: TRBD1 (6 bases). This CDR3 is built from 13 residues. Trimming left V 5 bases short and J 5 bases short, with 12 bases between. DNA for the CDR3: TGTGCCAGCAGTGGGACAAGAAGATATGGCTACACCTTC. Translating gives CASSGTRRYGYTF.

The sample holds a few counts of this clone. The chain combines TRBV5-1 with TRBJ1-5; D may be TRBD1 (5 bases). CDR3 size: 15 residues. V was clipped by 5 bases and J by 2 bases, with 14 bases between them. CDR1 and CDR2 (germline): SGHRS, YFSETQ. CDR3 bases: TGCGCCAGCAGTCTCTCAGGGAACGGCAATCAGCCCCAGCATTTT. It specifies CASSLSGNGNQPQHF.

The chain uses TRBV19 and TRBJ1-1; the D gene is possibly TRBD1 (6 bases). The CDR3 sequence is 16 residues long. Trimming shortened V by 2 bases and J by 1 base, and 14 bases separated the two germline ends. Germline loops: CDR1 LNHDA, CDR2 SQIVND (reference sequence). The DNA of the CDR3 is TGTGCCAGTAGTATAAACTCCTTACAGGGGAACACTGAAGCTTTCTTT. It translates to CASSINSLQGNTEAFF.

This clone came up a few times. The CDR3 protein is CASRLAGNYEQYF. CDR3 DNA: TGTGCCAGCAGGCTAGCTGGAAACTACGAGCAGTACTTC. This chain connects TRBV6-5 to TRBJ2-7; D is possibly TRBD2 (5 bases). CDR1 and CDR2 from the germline V gene are MNHEY and SVGAGI. The CDR3 totals 13 residues. Trimming removed 6 bases at V and 3 bases at J, with 12 bases between.

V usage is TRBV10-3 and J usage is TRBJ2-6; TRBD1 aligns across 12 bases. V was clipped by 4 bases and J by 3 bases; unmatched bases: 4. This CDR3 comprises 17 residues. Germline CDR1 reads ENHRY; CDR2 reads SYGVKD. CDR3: CAISAGTGGFGANVLTF. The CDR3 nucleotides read TGTGCCATCAGTGCCGGGACAGGGGGCTTTGGGGCCAACGTCCTGACTTTC.

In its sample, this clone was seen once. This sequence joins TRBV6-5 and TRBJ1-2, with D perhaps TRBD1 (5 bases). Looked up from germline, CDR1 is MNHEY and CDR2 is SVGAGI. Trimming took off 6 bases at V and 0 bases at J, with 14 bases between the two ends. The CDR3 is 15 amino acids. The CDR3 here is CASRPPGPSNYGYTF. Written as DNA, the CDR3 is TGTGCCAGCAGACCTCCAGGGCCCTCTAACTATGGCTACACCTTC.